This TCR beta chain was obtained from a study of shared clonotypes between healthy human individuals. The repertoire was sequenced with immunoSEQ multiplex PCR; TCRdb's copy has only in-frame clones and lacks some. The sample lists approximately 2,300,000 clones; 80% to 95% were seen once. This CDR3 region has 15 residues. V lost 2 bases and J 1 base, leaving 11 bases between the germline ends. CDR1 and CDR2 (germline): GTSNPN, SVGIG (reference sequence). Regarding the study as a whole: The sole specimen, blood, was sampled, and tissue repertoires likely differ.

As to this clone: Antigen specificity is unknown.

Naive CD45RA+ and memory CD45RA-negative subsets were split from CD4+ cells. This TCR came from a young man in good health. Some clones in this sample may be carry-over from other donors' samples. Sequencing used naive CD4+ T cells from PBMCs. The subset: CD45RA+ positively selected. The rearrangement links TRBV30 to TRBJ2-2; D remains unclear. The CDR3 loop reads CAWSRAVLNTGELFF. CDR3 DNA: TGTGCCTGGAGTCGGGCAGTGCTGAACACCGGGGAGCTGTTTTTT.